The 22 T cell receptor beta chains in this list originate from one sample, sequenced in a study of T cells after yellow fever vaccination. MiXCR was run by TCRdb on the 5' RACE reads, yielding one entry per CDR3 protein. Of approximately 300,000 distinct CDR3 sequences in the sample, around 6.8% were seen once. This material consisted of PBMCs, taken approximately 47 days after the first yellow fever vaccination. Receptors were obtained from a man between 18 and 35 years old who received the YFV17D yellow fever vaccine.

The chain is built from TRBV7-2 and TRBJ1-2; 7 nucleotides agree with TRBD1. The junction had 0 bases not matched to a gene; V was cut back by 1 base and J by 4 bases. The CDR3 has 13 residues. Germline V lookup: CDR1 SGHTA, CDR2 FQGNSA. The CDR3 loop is CASSLGDSYGYTF. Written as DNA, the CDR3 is TGTGCCAGCAGCTTAGGGGACAGCTATGGCTACACCTTC.

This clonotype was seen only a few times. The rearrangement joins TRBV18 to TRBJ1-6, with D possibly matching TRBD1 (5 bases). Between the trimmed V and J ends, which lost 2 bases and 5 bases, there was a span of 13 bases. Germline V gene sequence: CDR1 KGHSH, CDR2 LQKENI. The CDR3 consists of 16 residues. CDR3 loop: CASSPVFRGDNSPLHF. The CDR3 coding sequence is TGTGCCAGCTCACCAGTGTTCCGGGGGGATAATTCACCCCTCCACTTT.

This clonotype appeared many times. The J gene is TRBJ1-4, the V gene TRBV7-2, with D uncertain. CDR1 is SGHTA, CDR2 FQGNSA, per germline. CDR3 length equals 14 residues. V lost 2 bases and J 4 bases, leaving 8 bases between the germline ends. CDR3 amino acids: CASSLLPLNEKLFF. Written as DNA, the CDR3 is TGTGCCAGCAGCTTACTTCCCCTTAATGAAAAACTGTTTTTT. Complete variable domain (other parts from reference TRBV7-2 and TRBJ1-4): GAGVSQSPSNKVTEKGKDVELRCDPISGHTALYWYRQSLGQGLEFLIYFQGNSAPDKSGLPSDRFSAERTGGSVSTLTIQRTQQEDSAVYLCASSLLPLNEKLFFGSGTQLSVL.

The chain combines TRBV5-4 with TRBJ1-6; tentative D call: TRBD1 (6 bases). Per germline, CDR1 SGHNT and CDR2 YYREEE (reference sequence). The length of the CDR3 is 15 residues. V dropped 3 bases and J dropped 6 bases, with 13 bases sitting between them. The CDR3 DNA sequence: TGTGCCAGCAGCTCCCCGGGACAACCTAATTCACCCCTCCACTTT. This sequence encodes CASSSPGQPNSPLHF. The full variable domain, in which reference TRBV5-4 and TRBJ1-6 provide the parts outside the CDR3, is ETGVTQSPTHLIKTRGQQVTLRCSSQSGHNTVSWYQQALGQGPQFIFQYYREEENGRGNFPPRFSGLQFPNYSSELNVNALELDDSALYLCASSSPGQPNSPLHFGNGTRLTVT.

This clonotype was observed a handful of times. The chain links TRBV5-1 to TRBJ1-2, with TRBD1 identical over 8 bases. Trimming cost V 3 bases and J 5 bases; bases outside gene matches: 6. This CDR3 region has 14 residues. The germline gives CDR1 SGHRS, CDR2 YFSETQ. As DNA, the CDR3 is TGCGCCAGCAGCTCCTCCGGGACAGGTTATGGCTACACCTTC. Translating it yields CASSSSGTGYGYTF.

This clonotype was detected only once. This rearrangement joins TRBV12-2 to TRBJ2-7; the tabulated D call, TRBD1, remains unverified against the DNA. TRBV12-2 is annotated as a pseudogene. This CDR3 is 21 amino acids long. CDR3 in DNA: TGTGCAAGTCGCTTAGCCCTCTTGCGGGGGGGGCGGTCTTTTCTCTCCTACGAGCAGTACGTC. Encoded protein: CASRLALLRGGRSFLSYEQYV.

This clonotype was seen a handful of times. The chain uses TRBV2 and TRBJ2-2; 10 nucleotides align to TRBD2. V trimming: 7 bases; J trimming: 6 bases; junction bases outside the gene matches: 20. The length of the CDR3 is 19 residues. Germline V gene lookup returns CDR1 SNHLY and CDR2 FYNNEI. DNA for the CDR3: TGTGCCAGCAATCCTACTTACTCCGCCAGCGGGGGGGCGCCCGGGGAGCTGTTTTTT. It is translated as CASNPTYSASGGAPGELFF.

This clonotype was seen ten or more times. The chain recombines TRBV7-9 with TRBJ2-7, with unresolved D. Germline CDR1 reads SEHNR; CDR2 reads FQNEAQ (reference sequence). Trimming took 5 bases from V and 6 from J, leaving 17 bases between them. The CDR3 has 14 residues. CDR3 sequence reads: CASSPNNVIGEQYV. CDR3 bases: TGTGCCAGCAGCCCGAATAACGTTATCGGCGAGCAGTACGTC.

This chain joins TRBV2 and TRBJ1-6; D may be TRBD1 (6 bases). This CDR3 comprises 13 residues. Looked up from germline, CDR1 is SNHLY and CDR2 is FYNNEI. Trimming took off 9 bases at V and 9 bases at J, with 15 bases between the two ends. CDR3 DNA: TGTGCCAGGGGGGACACTTACCCTTCACCCCTCCACTTT. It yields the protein CARGDTYPSPLHF.

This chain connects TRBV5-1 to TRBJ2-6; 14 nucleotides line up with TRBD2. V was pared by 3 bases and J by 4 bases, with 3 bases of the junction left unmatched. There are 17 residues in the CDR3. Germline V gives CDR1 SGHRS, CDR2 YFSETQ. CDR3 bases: TGCGCCAGCAGCTCGGGACTAGCGGGGGCAGGGGCCAACGTCCTGACTTTC. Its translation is CASSSGLAGAGANVLTF.

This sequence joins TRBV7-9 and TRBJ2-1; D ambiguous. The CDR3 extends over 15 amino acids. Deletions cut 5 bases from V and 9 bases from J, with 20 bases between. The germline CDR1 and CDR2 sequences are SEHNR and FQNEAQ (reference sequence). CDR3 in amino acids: CASSPIGTLGGEQFF. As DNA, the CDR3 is TGTGCCAGCAGCCCCATCGGCACCCTGGGCGGTGAGCAGTTCTTC.

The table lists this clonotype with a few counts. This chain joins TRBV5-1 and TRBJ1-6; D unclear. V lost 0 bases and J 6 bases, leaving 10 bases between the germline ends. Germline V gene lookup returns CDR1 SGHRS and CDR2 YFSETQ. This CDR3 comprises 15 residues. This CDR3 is CASSLAETLNSPLHF. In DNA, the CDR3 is TGCGCCAGCAGCTTGGCCGAGACCCTTAATTCACCCCTCCACTTT.

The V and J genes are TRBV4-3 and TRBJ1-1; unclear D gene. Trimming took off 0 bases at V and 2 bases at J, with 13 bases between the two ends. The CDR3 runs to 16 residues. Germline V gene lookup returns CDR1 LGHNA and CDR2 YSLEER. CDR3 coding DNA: TGCGCCAGCAGCCAAGATCAAGAAATAGTAAACACTGAAGCTTTCTTT. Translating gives CASSQDQEIVNTEAFF.

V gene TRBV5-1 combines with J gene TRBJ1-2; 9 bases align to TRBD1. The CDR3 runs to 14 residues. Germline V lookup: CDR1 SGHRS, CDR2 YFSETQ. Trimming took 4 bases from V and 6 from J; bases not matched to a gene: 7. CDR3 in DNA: TGCGCCAGCAGCCCGTTCACAGGGGGCGATGGCTACACCTTC. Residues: CASSPFTGGDGYTF.

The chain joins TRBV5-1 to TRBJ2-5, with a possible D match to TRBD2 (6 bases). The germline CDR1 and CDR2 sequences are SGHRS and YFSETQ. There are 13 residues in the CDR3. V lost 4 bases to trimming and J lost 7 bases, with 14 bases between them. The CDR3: CASSPLQEGTQYF. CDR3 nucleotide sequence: TGCGCCAGCAGCCCGCTGCAGGAGGGGACCCAGTACTTC.

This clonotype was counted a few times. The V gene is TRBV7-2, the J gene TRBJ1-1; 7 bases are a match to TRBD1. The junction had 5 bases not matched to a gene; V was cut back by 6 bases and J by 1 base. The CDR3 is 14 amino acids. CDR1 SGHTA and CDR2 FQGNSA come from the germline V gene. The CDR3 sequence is CASRTGRSNTEAFF. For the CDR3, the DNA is TGTGCCAGCAGGACAGGGCGGTCGAACACTGAAGCTTTCTTT.

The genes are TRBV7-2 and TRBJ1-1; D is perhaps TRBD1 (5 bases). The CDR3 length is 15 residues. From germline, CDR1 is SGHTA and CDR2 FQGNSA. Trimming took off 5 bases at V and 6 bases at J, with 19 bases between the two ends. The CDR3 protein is CASSANQGGFPEAFF. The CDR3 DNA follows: TGTGCCAGCAGCGCCAACCAGGGAGGGTTCCCTGAAGCTTTCTTT.

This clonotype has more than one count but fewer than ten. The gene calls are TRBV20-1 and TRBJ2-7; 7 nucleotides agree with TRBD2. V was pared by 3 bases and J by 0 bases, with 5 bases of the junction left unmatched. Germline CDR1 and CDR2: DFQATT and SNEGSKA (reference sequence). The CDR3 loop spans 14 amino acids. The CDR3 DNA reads TGCAGTGCTAGCGGGGGGACCTCCTCCTACGAGCAGTACTTC. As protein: CSASGGTSSYEQYF.

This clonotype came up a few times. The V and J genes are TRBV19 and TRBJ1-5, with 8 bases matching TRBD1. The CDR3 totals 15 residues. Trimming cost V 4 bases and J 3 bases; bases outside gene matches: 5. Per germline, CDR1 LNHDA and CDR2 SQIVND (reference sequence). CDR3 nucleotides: TGTGCCAGTAGTAAGGACAGGGTAAACAATCAGCCCCAGCATTTT. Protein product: CASSKDRVNNQPQHF. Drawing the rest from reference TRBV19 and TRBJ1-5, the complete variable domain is DGGITQSPKYLFRKEGQNVTLSCEQNLNHDAMYWYRQDPGQGLRLIYYSQIVNDFQKGDIAEGYSVSREKKESFPLTVTSAQKNPTAFYLCASSKDRVNNQPQHFGDGTRLSIL.

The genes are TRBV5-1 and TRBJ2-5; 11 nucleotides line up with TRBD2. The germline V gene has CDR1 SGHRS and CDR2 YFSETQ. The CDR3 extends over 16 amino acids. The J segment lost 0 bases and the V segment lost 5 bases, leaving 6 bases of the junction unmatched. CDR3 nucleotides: TGCGCCAGCAGTCCGACTAGCGGGGCGTACCAAGAGACCCAGTACTTC. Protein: CASSPTSGAYQETQYF.

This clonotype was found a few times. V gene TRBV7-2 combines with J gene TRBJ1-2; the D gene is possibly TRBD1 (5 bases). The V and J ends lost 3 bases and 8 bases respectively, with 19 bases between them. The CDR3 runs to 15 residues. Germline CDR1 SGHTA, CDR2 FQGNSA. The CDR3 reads CASSLGQGRFGGYTF. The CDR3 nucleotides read TGTGCCAGCAGCTTGGGGCAGGGCCGGTTCGGGGGCTACACCTTC. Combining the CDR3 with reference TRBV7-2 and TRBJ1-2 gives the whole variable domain GAGVSQSPSNKVTEKGKDVELRCDPISGHTALYWYRQSLGQGLEFLIYFQGNSAPDKSGLPSDRFSAERTGGSVSTLTIQRTQQEDSAVYLCASSLGQGRFGGYTFGSGTRLTVV.

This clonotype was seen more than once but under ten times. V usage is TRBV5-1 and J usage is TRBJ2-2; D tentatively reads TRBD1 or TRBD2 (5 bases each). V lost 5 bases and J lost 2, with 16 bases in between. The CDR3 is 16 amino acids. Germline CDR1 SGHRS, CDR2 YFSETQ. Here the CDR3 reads CASSSVPGTNTGELFF. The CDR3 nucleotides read TGCGCCAGCAGTTCGGTGCCAGGGACCAACACCGGGGAGCTGTTTTTT.